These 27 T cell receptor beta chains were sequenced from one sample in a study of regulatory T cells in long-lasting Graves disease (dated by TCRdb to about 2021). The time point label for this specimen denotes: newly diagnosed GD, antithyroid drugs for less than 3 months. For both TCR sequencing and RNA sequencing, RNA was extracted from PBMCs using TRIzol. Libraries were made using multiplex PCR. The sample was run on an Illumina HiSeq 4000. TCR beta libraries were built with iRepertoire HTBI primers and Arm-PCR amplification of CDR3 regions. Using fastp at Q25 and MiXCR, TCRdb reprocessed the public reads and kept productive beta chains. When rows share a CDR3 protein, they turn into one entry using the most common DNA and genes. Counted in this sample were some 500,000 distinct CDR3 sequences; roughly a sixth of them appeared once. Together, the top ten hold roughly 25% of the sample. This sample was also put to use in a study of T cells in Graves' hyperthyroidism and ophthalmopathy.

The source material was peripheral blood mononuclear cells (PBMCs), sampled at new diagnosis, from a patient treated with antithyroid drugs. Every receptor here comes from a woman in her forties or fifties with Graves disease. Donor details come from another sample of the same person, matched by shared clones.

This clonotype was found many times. CDR3 DNA: TGTGCCAGCAGCTTACCGCAGGGCCGGCTAGGGACTGGGGAGACCCAGTACTTC. Translation gives CASSLPQGRLGTGETQYF. This chain links TRBV7-8 with TRBJ2-5; perhaps TRBD2 as D (6 bases). The germline V and J ends were trimmed by 2 bases and 5 bases, with 24 bases remaining between them. The CDR3 covers 18 residues. Germline CDR1 and CDR2: SGHVS and FQNEAQ.

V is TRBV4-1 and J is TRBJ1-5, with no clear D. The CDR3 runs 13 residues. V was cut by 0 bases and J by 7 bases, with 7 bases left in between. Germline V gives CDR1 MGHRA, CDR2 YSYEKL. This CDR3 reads CASSQDRVQPQHF. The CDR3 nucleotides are TGCGCCAGCAGCCAAGATCGGGTGCAGCCCCAGCATTTT.

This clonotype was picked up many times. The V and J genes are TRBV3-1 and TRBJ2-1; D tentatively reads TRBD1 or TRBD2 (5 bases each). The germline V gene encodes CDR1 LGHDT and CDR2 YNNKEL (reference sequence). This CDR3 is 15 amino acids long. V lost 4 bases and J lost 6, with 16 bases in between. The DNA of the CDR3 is TGTGCCAGCAGCCCCCGGGACCGCGGACTCAATGAGCAGTTCTTC. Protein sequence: CASSPRDRGLNEQFF.

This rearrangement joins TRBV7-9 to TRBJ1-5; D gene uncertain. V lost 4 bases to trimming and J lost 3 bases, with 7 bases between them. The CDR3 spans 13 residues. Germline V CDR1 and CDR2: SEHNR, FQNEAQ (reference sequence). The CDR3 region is CASSYSNNQPQHF. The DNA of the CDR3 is TGTGCCAGCAGCTATAGTAACAATCAGCCCCAGCATTTT.

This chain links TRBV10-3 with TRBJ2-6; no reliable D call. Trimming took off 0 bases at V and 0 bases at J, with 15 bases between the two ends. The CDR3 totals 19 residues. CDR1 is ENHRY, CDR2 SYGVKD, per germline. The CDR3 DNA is TGTGCCATCAGTGAGTCGATTCCCTTTACACACTCTGGGGCCAACGTCCTGACTTTC. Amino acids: CAISESIPFTHSGANVLTF.

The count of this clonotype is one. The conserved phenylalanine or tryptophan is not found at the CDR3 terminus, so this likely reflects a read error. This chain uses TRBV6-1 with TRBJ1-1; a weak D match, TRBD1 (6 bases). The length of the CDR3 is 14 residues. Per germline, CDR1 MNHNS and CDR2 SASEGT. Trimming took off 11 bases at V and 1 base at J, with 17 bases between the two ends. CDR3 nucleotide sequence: TGTGCCCTCTCGTGGGGGCGTACGAACACTGAAGCTTTCCTT. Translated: CALSWGRTNTEAFL.

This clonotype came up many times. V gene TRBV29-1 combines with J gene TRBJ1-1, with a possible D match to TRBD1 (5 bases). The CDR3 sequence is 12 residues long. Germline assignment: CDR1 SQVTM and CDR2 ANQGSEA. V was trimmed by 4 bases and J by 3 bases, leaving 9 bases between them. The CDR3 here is CSVVGVDTEAFF. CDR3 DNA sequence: TGCAGCGTTGTGGGGGTAGACACTGAAGCTTTCTTT.

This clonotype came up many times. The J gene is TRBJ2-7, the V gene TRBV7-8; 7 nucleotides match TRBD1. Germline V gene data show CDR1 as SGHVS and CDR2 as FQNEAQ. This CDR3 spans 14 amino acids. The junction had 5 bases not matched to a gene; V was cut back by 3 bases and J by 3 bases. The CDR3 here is CASSFRDRYYEQYF. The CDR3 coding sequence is TGTGCCAGCAGCTTCCGGGACAGATACTACGAGCAGTACTTC.

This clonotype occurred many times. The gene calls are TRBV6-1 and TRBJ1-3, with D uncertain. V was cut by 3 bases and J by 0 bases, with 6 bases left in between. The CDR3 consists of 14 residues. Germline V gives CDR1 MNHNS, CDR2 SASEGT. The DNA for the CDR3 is TGTGCCAGCAGTGATCAGCTCTCTGGAAACACCATATATTTT. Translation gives CASSDQLSGNTIYF.

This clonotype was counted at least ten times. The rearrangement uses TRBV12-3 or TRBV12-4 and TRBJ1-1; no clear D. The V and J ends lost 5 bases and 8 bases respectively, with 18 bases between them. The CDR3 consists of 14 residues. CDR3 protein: CASSKRGGSVEAFF. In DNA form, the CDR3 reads TGTGCCAGCAGTAAACGGGGTGGGTCGGTCGAAGCTTTCTTT.

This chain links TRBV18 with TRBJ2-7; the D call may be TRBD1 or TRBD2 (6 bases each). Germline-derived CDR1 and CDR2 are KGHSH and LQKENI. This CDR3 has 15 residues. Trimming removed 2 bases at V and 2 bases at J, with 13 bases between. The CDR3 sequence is CASSPIRGQPYEQYF. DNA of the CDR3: TGTGCCAGCTCACCAATACGGGGGCAACCCTACGAGCAGTACTTC. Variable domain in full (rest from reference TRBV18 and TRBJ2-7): NAGVMQNPRHLVRRRGQEARLRCSPMKGHSHVYWYRQLPEEGLKFMVYLQKENIIDESGMPKERFSAEFPKEGPSILRIQQVVRGDSAAYFCASSPIRGQPYEQYFGPGTRLTVT.

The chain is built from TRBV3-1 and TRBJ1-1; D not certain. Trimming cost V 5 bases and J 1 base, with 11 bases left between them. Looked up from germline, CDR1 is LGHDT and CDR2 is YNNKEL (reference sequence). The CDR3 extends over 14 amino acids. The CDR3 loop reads CASSNRDPNTEAFF. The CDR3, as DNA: TGTGCCAGCAGCAATAGGGATCCGAACACTGAAGCTTTCTTT.

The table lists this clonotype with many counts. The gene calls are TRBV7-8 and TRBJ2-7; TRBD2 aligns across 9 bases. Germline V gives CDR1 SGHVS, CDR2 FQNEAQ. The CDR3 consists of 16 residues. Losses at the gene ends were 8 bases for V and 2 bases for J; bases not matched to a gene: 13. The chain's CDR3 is CASVAPGLAIPYEQYF. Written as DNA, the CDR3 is TGTGCCAGCGTCGCTCCGGGACTAGCAATTCCCTACGAGCAGTACTTC.

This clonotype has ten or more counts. For the CDR3, the DNA is TGTGCCAGTAGTATAGATCAGGGAGGCACTGAAGCTTTCTTT. Encoded protein: CASSIDQGGTEAFF. The chain joins TRBV19 to TRBJ1-1; D may be TRBD1 (5 bases). Looked up from germline, CDR1 is LNHDA and CDR2 is SQIVND (reference sequence). This CDR3 comprises 14 residues. The ends were cut back, 0 bases at V and 4 bases at J, with 9 bases in the middle.

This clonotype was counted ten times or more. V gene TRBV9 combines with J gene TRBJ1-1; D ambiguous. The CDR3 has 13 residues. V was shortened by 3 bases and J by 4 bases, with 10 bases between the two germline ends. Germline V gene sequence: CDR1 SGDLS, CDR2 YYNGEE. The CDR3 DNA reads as TGTGCCAGCAGCGCCCTCCAGAGCACTGAAGCTTTCTTT. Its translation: CASSALQSTEAFF.

The CDR3 loop reads CASSPQTGPAFF. The CDR3 coding sequence is TGTGCCAGCTCACCACAAACTGGCCCAGCTTTCTTT. The V call is TRBV18, the J call TRBJ1-1; D is undetermined. Between the trimmed V and J ends, which lost 1 base and 10 bases, there was a span of 10 bases. This CDR3 has 12 residues. Germline assignment: CDR1 KGHSH and CDR2 LQKENI.

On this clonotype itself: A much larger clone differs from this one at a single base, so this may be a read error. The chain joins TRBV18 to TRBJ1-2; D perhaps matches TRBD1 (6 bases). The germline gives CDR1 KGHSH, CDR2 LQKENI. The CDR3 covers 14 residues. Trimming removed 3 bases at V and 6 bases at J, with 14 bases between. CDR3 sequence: CASSPRQVIDGYTF. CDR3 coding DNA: TGTGCCAGCTCACCGCGACAGGTGATCGATGGCTACACCTTC.

CDR3 amino acids: CASSGDRSNTGELFF. The CDR3 DNA follows: TGTGCCAGTAGTGGGGACAGGTCGAACACCGGGGAGCTGTTTTTT. The chain links TRBV19 to TRBJ2-2; 8 nucleotides agree with TRBD1. This CDR3 region has 15 residues. The junction had 2 bases not matched to a gene; V was cut back by 5 bases and J by 0 bases. Per germline, CDR1 LNHDA and CDR2 SQIVND (reference sequence).

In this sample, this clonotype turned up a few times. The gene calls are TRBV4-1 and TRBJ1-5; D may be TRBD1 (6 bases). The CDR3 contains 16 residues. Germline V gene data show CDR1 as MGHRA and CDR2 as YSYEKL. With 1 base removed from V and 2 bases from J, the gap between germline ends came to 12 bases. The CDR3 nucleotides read TGCGCCAGCAGCCAAGGAAGGGGACATGGCAATCAGCCCCAGCATTTT. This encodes CASSQGRGHGNQPQHF.

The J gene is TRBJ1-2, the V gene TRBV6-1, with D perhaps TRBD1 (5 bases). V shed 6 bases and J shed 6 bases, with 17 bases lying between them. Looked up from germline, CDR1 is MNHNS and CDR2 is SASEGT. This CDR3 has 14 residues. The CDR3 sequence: CASRSGLNPNGYTF. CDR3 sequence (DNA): TGTGCCAGCAGGTCGGGACTGAACCCGAATGGCTACACCTTC.

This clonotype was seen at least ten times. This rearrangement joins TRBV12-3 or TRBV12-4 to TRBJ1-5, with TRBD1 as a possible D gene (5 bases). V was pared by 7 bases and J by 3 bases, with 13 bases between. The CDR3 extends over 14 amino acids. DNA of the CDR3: TGTGCCAGCACTTCGGGGCAGTACAATCAGCCCCAGCATTTT. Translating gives CASTSGQYNQPQHF.

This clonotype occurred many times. The CDR3 nucleotides are TGTGCCAGCAGCTCCGTGGGGGCCTACGAGCAGTACTTC. Its translation: CASSSVGAYEQYF. The chain joins TRBV5-4 to TRBJ2-7, with D tentatively TRBD1 or TRBD2 (5 bases each). This CDR3 is 13 amino acids long. Germline V CDR1 and CDR2: SGHNT, YYREEE (reference sequence). V was shortened by 3 bases and J by 2 bases, with 9 bases between the two germline ends.

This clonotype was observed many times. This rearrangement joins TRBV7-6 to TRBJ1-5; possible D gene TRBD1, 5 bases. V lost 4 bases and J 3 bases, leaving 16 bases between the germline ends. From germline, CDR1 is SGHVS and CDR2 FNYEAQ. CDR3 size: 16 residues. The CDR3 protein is CASSSGTSAANQPQHF. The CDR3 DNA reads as TGTGCCAGCAGCTCGGGGACGTCGGCGGCCAATCAGCCCCAGCATTTT. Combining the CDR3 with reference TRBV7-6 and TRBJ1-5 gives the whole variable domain GAGVSQSPRYKVTKRGQDVALRCDPISGHVSLYWYRQALGQGPEFLTYFNYEAQQDKSGLPNDRFSAERPEGSISTLTIQRTEQRDSAMYRCASSSGTSAANQPQHFGDGTRLSIL.

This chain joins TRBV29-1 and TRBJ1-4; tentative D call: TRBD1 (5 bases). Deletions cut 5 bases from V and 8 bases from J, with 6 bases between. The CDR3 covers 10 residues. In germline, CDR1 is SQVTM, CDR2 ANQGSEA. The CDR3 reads CSVYREKLFF. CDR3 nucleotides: TGCAGCGTTTACAGGGAAAAACTGTTTTTT.

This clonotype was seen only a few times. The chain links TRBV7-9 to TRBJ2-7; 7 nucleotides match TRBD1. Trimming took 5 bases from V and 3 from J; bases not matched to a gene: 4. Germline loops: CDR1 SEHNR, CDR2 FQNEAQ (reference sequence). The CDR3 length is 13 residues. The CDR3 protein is CASSRTGVYEQYF. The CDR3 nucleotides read TGTGCCAGCAGCCGGACAGGCGTCTACGAGCAGTACTTC.

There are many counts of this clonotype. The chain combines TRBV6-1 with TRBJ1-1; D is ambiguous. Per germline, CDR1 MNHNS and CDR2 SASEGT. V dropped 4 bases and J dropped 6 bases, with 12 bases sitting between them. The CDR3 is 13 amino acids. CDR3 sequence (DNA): TGTGCCAGCAGTGGCACTCGGGTGTCTGAAGCTTTCTTT. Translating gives CASSGTRVSEAFF.

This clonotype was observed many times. This CDR3 is CATYKGQGREKLFF. In DNA form, the CDR3 reads TGTGCCACCTATAAGGGACAGGGTCGGGAAAAACTGTTTTTT. This chain links TRBV28 with TRBJ1-4; 9 bases are a match to TRBD1. Germline CDR1 MDHEN, CDR2 SYDVKM. This CDR3 has 14 residues. The V gene end was trimmed by 10 bases and the J gene end by 8 bases; junction bases not matched to a gene: 11.